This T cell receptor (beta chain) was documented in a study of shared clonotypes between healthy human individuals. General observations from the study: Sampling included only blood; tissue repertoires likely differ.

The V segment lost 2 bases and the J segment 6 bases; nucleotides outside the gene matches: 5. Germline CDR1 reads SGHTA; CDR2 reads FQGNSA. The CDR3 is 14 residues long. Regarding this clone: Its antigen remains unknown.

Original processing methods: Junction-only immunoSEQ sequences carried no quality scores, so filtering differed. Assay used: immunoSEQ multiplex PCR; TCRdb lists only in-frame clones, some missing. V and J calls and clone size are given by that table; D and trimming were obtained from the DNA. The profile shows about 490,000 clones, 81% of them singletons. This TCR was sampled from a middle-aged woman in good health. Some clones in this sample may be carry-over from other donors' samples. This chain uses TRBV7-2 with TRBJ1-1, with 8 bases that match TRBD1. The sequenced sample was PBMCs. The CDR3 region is CASSLRTGSPEAFF. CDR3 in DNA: TGTGCCAGCAGCTTAAGGACAGGGAGCCCTGAAGCTTTCTTT.